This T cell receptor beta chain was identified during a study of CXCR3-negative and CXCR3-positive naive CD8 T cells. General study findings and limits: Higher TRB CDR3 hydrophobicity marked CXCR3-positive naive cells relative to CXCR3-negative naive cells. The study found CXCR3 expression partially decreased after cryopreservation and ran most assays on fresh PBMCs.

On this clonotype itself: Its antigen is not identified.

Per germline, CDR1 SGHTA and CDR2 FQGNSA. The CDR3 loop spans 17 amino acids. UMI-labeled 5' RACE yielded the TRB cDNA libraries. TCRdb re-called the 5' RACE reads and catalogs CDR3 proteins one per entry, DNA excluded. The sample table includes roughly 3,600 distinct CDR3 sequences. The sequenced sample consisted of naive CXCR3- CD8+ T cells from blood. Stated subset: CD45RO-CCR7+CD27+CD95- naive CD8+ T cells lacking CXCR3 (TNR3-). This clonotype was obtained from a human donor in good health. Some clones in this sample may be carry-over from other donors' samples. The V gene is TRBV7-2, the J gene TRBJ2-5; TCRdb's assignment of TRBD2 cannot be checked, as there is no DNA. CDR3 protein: CASSSTPLAGLQETQYF.